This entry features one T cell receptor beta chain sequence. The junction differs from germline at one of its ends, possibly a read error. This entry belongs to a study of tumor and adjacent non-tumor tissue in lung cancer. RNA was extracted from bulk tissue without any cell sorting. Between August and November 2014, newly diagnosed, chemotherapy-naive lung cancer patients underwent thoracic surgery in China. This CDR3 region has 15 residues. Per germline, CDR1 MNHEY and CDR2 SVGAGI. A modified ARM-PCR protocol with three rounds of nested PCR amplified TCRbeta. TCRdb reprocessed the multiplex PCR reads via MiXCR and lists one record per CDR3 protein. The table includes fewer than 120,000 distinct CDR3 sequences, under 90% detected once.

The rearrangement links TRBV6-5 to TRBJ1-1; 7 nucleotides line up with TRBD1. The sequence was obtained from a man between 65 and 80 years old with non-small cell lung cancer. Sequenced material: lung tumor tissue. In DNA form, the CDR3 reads TGTGCCAGCAGCCCGCCGGACAGGCTTAACACTCAAGCTTTCTTT. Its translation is CASSPPDRLNTQAFF.